This T cell receptor beta chain originates from a study of beta chain features in type 1 diabetes. CDR1 is MNHEY, CDR2 SVGAGI, per germline. The V end was cut by 4 bases, the J end by 2 bases, with 12 bases between. The CDR3 totals 15 residues. cDNA synthesis used the whole RNA isolate, giving expressed TCRB sequences. The table came from immunoSEQ multiplex PCR; TCRdb's copy has only in-frame clones and leaves some out. The sample has some 200,000 clones, roughly 11% seen once. This clone was counted many times. The chain joins TRBV6-5 to TRBJ2-1; either TRBD1 or TRBD2 may supply D (5 bases each). Sequenced input: central memory CD4+ T cells from blood. The sequence was collected from a man between 18 and 35 years old in good health. The CDR3 bases are TGTGCCAGCAGTTCCCCGTCGGGGCCCTACAATGAGCAGTTCTTC. As protein: CASSSPSGPYNEQFF.